This TCR beta chain was sequenced for a study of identical twins. This clonotype was seen more than once but under ten times. Its antigen is still unknown. This CDR3 is built from 15 residues. Germline CDR1 SGHTA, CDR2 FQGTGA. The V end lost 0 bases, the J end lost 2 bases, and 11 bases lay between the germline ends. A universal primer binding site was introduced by template switching. The final cDNA contained unique molecular identifiers. MiXCR was run by TCRdb on the 5' RACE reads, yielding one entry per CDR3 protein. This table holds just over 450,000 distinct CDR3 sequences, 14% found once. Whole-study findings and limits: Insertions ran lower in abundant cord blood beta clonotypes, though not in memory repertoires. Beta out-of-frame sequences displayed a weaker excess of sharing between twins.

The data were also submitted as part of a second study, on yellow fever vaccine responses in identical twins. That report adds: Twin vaccine T cell responses reportedly seemed partly convergent, partly personalized.

The clonotype comes from a woman between 18 and 29 years old in good health. The sequenced sample was CD4+ T cells sorted from blood. The chain couples TRBV7-3 to TRBJ2-7, with a tentative D call TRBD2 (6 bases). The CDR3 sequence is CASSLTAGSTYEQYF. The CDR3 DNA sequence: TGTGCCAGCAGCTTAACGGCGGGATCTACCTACGAGCAGTACTTC.